This TCR beta chain was sequenced during a study of PD-1 blockade in classical Hodgkin lymphoma. Concerning this clone itself: What it binds is unknown.

Method: immunoSEQ multiplex PCR; TCRdb's copy keeps in-frame clones and lacks some. The sample includes tens of thousands of clones, about two thirds seen only once; the top ten take about 3%. Germline V CDR1 and CDR2: MNHNS, SASEGT. This CDR3 is 15 amino acids long. Study-level findings and limits: It was among complete responders that baseline diversity resembled that of newly diagnosed patients. CD4+ TCR diversity, unlike CD8+, climbed significantly by C4D1. Baseline TCR diversity was reportedly lower in newly diagnosed patients than in healthy donors. It was reported as lower still in relapsed/refractory patients. Causes of the repertoire differences remain undefined, possibly disease activity or prior therapy.

Brentuximab vedotin exposure varied among the patients, all of whom had relapsed after autologous stem cell transplantation. This receptor was taken from a human donor with classical Hodgkin lymphoma. The J gene is TRBJ2-5, the V gene TRBV6-1; D is perhaps TRBD2 (6 bases). Gene TRBJ2-7 matches the end of the DNA better, so the J call may be wrong. This specimen was peripheral blood mononuclear cells (PBMCs), taken at baseline. CDR3 sequence (DNA): TGTGCCAGCAGTGAAGACTCTAGCGTGTTCTACGAGCAGTACTTC. This translates into CASSEDSSVFYEQYF.